This is a list of T cell receptor beta chains from one sample in a study of human T cells and chemical hapten exposure. Using its own MiXCR run on the RACE reads, TCRdb lists one record per CDR3 protein. This table has fewer than 85,000 distinct CDR3 sequences, 10% appearing once. The sample was whole blood, taken in connection with sensitization to the hapten diphenylcyclopropenone (DPC). Receptors were obtained from a woman aged 25 to 39 with alopecia areata. Some clones in this sample may be carry-over from other donors' samples. The CDR3 runs from the conserved cysteine through the conserved F or W. D genes are given only for firm matches. Size is stated for part of the rows, as once, few or many counts, or as a class when the clone is expanded.

v_call: TRBV11-3
d_call: .
clone_size: few
j_call: TRBJ2-5
cdr3_nt: TGTGCCAGCAGCTTAGCCCCGATTTTGACCGGACCCGGGGTAATAGAAGAAGAGACCCAGTACTTC
cdr3_aa: CASSLAPILTGPGVIEEETQYF

v_call: TRBV29-1
d_call: TRBD2
clone_size: .
j_call: TRBJ2-1
cdr3_nt: TGCAGCTCAATGACCGGGACTAGCGGGTGGGCCTCCTACAATGAGCAGTTCTTC
cdr3_aa: CSSMTGTSGWASYNEQFF

v_call: TRBV11-2
d_call: TRBD1
clone_size: many
j_call: TRBJ2-7
cdr3_nt: TGTGCCAGCAGCTCGGGACAGGGATCCGAGAAGCAGTACTTC
cdr3_aa: CASSSGQGSEKQYF

v_call: TRBV28
d_call: .
clone_size: many
j_call: TRBJ1-1
cdr3_nt: TGTGCCAGCTTCGACAGATATGAAGCTTTCTTT
cdr3_aa: CASFDRYEAFF

v_call: TRBV29-1
d_call: TRBD2
clone_size: many
j_call: TRBJ2-1
cdr3_nt: TGCAGCGTTGCCCCAAGTAGCGGGACATTGGATGAGCAGTTCTTC
cdr3_aa: CSVAPSSGTLDEQFF

v_call: TRBV12-3/TRBV12-4
d_call: .
clone_size: many
j_call: TRBJ2-5
cdr3_nt: TGTGCCAGCAGCCGCCAGGGACCGGTGCTGGAGACCCAGTACTTC
cdr3_aa: CASSRQGPVLETQYF

v_call: TRBV24-1
d_call: TRBD1
clone_size: .
j_call: TRBJ2-3
cdr3_nt: TGTGCCACCGAGGGGGCAGTTACAGATACGCAGTATTTT
cdr3_aa: CATEGAVTDTQYF

v_call: TRBV7-9
d_call: .
clone_size: many
j_call: TRBJ2-7
cdr3_nt: TGTGCCAGCAATTTCTATGGACGAGGCAGCTCCTACGAGCAGTACTTC
cdr3_aa: CASNFYGRGSSYEQYF

v_call: TRBV19
d_call: TRBD1
clone_size: few
j_call: TRBJ2-4
cdr3_nt: TGTGCCAGTAGTGTAGACAGGGATGTTGACATTCAGTACTTC
cdr3_aa: CASSVDRDVDIQYF

v_call: TRBV30
d_call: .
clone_size: many
j_call: TRBJ1-1
cdr3_nt: TGTGCCTGGAGGGGAATGAACACTGAAGCTTTCTTT
cdr3_aa: CAWRGMNTEAFF

v_call: TRBV7-2
d_call: .
clone_size: many
j_call: TRBJ1-6
cdr3_nt: TGTGCCAGCAGCTCCTTCGCTCAGGCTTCCAATTCACCCCTCCACTTT
cdr3_aa: CASSSFAQASNSPLHF